Following are 5 T cell receptor beta chains from one sample sequenced in a study of cytomegalovirus exposure and HLA in healthy donors. Vbeta (60) and Jbeta (13) primers were used in the PCR. Profiling relied on immunoSEQ multiplex PCR, and the TCRdb table lists in-frame clones only, not all of them. The sample contains about 100,000 clones, about 70% of which appear only once. The sample taken for sequencing was PBMCs. Source of these receptors: a woman between 18 and 29 years old in good health and CMV-seropositive.

As to this clone: The junction differs from germline at one of its ends, possibly a read error. DNA for the CDR3: TGTGCCAGCAGCCCGACGGGACTAATCAATGGGCAGTTCTTC. It translates to CASSPTGLINGQFF. This chain links TRBV5-4 with TRBJ2-1; 7 nucleotides line up with TRBD2. This CDR3 has 14 amino acids. CDR1 and CDR2 (germline): SGHNT, YYREEE (reference sequence).

This clone came up a few times. The rearrangement joins TRBV13 to TRBJ2-1; TRBD2 aligns across 8 bases. This CDR3 contains 15 residues. Germline V lookup: CDR1 PRHDT, CDR2 FYEKMQ (reference sequence). The J segment lost 5 bases and the V segment lost 0 bases, leaving 3 bases of the junction unmatched. CDR3 sequence: CASSLGLAGHNEQFF. The DNA of the CDR3 is TGTGCCAGCAGCTTAGGGCTAGCGGGCCACAATGAGCAGTTCTTC.

The gene calls are TRBV19 and TRBJ2-7, with 8 bases lining up with TRBD2. There are 12 residues in the CDR3. J was trimmed by 4 bases and V by 9 bases; bases with no gene match: 5. Germline V gene lookup returns CDR1 LNHDA and CDR2 SQIVND (reference sequence). In nucleotides, the CDR3 is TGTGCCAGCCCGACTAGCGTTTACGAGCAGTACTTC. Translation gives CASPTSVYEQYF.

Note on this clone: In the same sample, other DNA sequences code for this CDR3. This rearrangement joins TRBV27 to TRBJ2-7; a possible D gene is TRBD2 (6 bases). Per germline, CDR1 MNHEY and CDR2 SMNVEV (reference sequence). CDR3 length: 14 residues. With 0 bases removed from V and 2 bases from J, the gap between germline ends came to 8 bases. The CDR3, as DNA: TGTGCCAGCAGTTTATCCCCGGGGGCCTACGAGCAGTACTTC. As protein: CASSLSPGAYEQYF.

The rearrangement uses TRBV28 and TRBJ2-7, with 9 bases fitting TRBD1. CDR1 is MDHEN and CDR2 is SYDVKM in the germline V gene. This CDR3 spans 15 amino acids. The junction had 7 bases not matched to a gene; V was cut back by 3 bases and J by 4 bases. CDR3 loop: CASSLATTGGYEQYF. As DNA, the CDR3 is TGTGCCAGCAGTTTGGCGACGACAGGGGGATACGAGCAGTACTTC.